These 24 T cell receptor beta chains were sequenced from one sample in a study of T-cell reconstitution after alpha-beta-depleted transplantation in children. Preparation of the TCRbeta library used unique molecular identifiers. In TCRdb, the PCR reads were re-called with MiXCR into one record per CDR3 protein. The sample lists about 200,000 distinct CDR3 sequences; approximately 7% were seen once. Sequenced material: PBMCs, taken before TCRalphabeta/CD19-depleted stem cell transplant. The receptor set was obtained from a boy aged 2 to 10 with acute lymphoblastic leukemia, due to receive a stem cell transplant.

In its sample, this clonotype was seen many times. This rearrangement joins TRBV6-2 or TRBV6-3 to TRBJ2-7; D call uncertain. Trimming removed 5 bases from V and 6 bases from J, with 8 bases in between. This CDR3 contains 11 residues. Germline CDR1 is MNHEY and CDR2 is SVGEGT. The CDR3 bases are TGTGCCAGCAGTCAAATCGGCGAGCAGTACTTC. This translates into CASSQIGEQYF.

Ten or more counts support this clonotype. The V gene is TRBV4-3, the J gene TRBJ2-2, with D possibly being TRBD1 or TRBD2 (5 bases each). The CDR3 totals 15 residues. The germline gives CDR1 LGHNA, CDR2 YSLEER. V was trimmed by 0 bases and J by 3 bases, leaving 8 bases between them. In nucleotides, the CDR3 is TGCGCCAGCAGCCAAGATAGGGGAGACACCGGGGAGCTGTTTTTT. Protein sequence: CASSQDRGDTGELFF.

This clonotype came up a few times. V and J are TRBV5-1 and TRBJ1-3, with TRBD1 matching 9 bases. Germline values: CDR1 SGHRS, CDR2 YFSETQ. V lost 4 bases and J lost 7; bases outside the gene matches: 9. CDR3 size: 15 residues. The CDR3 coding sequence is TGCGCCAGCAGCCTGTCGGGACAGGGCAGCAACACCATATATTTT. It is translated as CASSLSGQGSNTIYF.

This clonotype was seen a few times. The rearrangement joins TRBV20-1 to TRBJ2-1; TRBD2 might be the D (5 bases). Trimming pared 6 bases from V and 0 bases from J, leaving 15 bases between. The CDR3 has 15 amino acids. Germline loops: CDR1 DFQATT, CDR2 SNEGSKA (reference sequence). The CDR3 nucleotides are TGCAGTGCCCGGACCGGGGATCTCTCCTACAATGAGCAGTTCTTC. Translation: CSARTGDLSYNEQFF.

Many counts were recorded for this clonotype. The chain recombines TRBV28 with TRBJ2-4, with a tentative D call TRBD2 (5 bases). Germline CDR1 is MDHEN and CDR2 is SYDVKM. The CDR3 loop spans 12 amino acids. The V end was cut by 4 bases, the J end by 8 bases, with 9 bases between. The DNA for the CDR3 is TGTGCCAGCAGTTCTGGGAGCTACATTCAGTACTTC. It codes for CASSSGSYIQYF.

This sequence joins TRBV11-2 and TRBJ2-1, with a tentative D call TRBD2 (5 bases). CDR3 length: 15 amino acids. V lost 5 bases to trimming and J lost 3 bases, with 14 bases between them. Germline V lookup: CDR1 SGHAT, CDR2 FQNNGV. The CDR3 here is CASSRTRGGYNEQFF. CDR3 DNA: TGTGCCAGCAGCCGGACCCGGGGTGGCTACAATGAGCAGTTCTTC.

This clonotype was observed many times. The J gene is TRBJ2-1, the V gene TRBV5-1, with 10 nucleotides matching TRBD1. The CDR3 runs 14 residues. V trimming: 1 base; J trimming: 9 bases; junction bases outside the gene matches: 4. Germline CDR1 and CDR2: SGHRS and YFSETQ. As DNA, the CDR3 is TGCGCCAGCAGCTTGCGGACAGGGGGTAGTGAGCAGTTCTTC. Translating it yields CASSLRTGGSEQFF.

The table lists this clonotype with many counts. This sequence joins TRBV20-1 and TRBJ1-1; 7 nucleotides agree with TRBD1. The CDR3 is 12 residues long. The germline V gene encodes CDR1 DFQATT and CDR2 SNEGSKA (reference sequence). Unmatched junction bases numbered 4, after V lost 5 bases and J lost 4 bases. The CDR3 coding sequence is TGCAGTGCTCAGGGGGTGGGCACTGAAGCTTTCTTT. Residues: CSAQGVGTEAFF.

In its sample, this clonotype was seen a few times. The chain links TRBV6-4 to TRBJ2-1; D is uncertain. The V end lost 8 bases, the J end lost 0 bases, and 14 bases lay between the germline ends. Germline CDR1 MRHNA, CDR2 SNTAGT. This CDR3 has 15 residues. The chain's CDR3 is CASSRNADSYNEQFF. DNA for the CDR3: TGTGCCAGCTCCAGGAATGCGGACTCCTACAATGAGCAGTTCTTC.

This clonotype was seen only a few times. The chain joins TRBV9 to TRBJ1-6; D might be TRBD1 (5 bases). Germline values: CDR1 SGDLS, CDR2 YYNGEE. The CDR3 spans 13 residues. V was cut by 6 bases and J by 9 bases, with 13 bases left in between. The CDR3 DNA reads TGTGCCAGCAATAGGGGAGGCCTTTCACCCCTCCACTTT. Protein product: CASNRGGLSPLHF.

The sample holds a few counts of this clonotype. The chain employs TRBV20-1 and TRBJ2-1; 9 nucleotides agree with TRBD2. The V and J ends lost 6 bases and 0 bases, in that order; junction bases with no gene match: 9. The CDR3 has 16 amino acids. Germline assignment: CDR1 DFQATT and CDR2 SNEGSKA (reference sequence). Written as DNA, the CDR3 is TGCAGTGCCTCGGGGCTAGCGGGGAGCTCCTACAATGAGCAGTTCTTC. It specifies CSASGLAGSSYNEQFF.

This clonotype was found many times. The gene calls are TRBV20-1 and TRBJ2-2; 10 bases fit TRBD2. CDR1 DFQATT and CDR2 SNEGSKA come from the germline V gene (reference sequence). The CDR3 is 16 residues long. V was pared by 0 bases and J by 6 bases, with 7 bases of the junction left unmatched. The DNA for the CDR3 is TGCAGTGCTAGAGATTCGACTAGCGGGCCGTCCGGGGAGCTGTTTTTT. This translates into CSARDSTSGPSGELFF.

At least ten counts were recorded for this clonotype. The genes are TRBV28 and TRBJ1-3; D is unclear. There are 13 residues in the CDR3. Germline CDR1 and CDR2: MDHEN and SYDVKM. V was cut by 8 bases and J by 3 bases, with 11 bases left in between. The chain's CDR3 is CASGNHVGNTIYF. DNA for the CDR3: TGTGCCAGCGGAAACCATGTTGGAAACACCATATATTTT.

The table lists this clonotype with a few counts. The rearrangement uses TRBV5-1 and TRBJ1-2; 10 bases are a match to TRBD1. J was trimmed by 0 bases and V by 5 bases; bases with no gene match: 4. The CDR3 runs to 15 residues. Germline CDR1 is SGHRS and CDR2 is YFSETQ. CDR3 sequence: CASRPGTGANYGYTF. The CDR3 DNA reads TGCGCCAGCAGACCCGGGACAGGGGCTAACTATGGCTACACCTTC.

The table lists this clonotype with many counts. The chain employs TRBV20-1 and TRBJ2-1, with TRBD2 matching 13 bases. After removal of 5 bases from V and 12 bases from J, the junction contained 10 bases not matched to a gene. Germline V lookup: CDR1 DFQATT, CDR2 SNEGSKA (reference sequence). The CDR3 totals 14 residues. CDR3 in amino acids: CSASAGTSGIRQFF. CDR3 in DNA: TGCAGTGCTTCTGCCGGGACTAGCGGGATCAGGCAGTTCTTC.

The J gene is TRBJ2-5, the V gene TRBV7-7; 7 bases map to TRBD1. Germline CDR1 reads SSHAT; CDR2 reads FNYEAQ (reference sequence). This CDR3 comprises 15 residues. The V gene end was trimmed by 5 bases and the J gene end by 3 bases; junction bases not matched to a gene: 9. DNA of the CDR3: TGTGCCAGCAGCCTTTCCCGGGACAGAAAAGAGACCCAGTACTTC. Protein: CASSLSRDRKETQYF.

The CDR3 region is CASSNTANTEAFF. CDR3 nucleotides: TGTGCCAGCAGCAACACAGCGAACACTGAAGCTTTCTTT. The chain is built from TRBV7-8 and TRBJ1-1; D not certain. CDR1 and CDR2 (germline): SGHVS, FQNEAQ. CDR3 length equals 13 residues. V lost 5 bases and J 1 base, leaving 8 bases between the germline ends.

This clonotype was observed a single time. An end of the junction does not agree with germline; a read error may underlie this. The CDR3 bases are TGTGCCAGCAGCTTGACCGGGACAGGGACCAATAAGCCCCAGCATTTT. This gives the protein CASSLTGTGTNKPQHF. The chain recombines TRBV5-5 with TRBJ1-5; 9 bases are a match to TRBD1. There are 16 residues in the CDR3. Germline V gene lookup returns CDR1 SGHKS and CDR2 YYEKEE (reference sequence).

The sample holds a few counts of this clonotype. It may be a read error: a sequence one base away is much more abundant. This sequence joins TRBV2 and TRBJ2-1; a possible D gene is TRBD2 (6 bases). The CDR3 consists of 18 residues. Germline CDR1 and CDR2: SNHLY and FYNNEI. In DNA form, the CDR3 reads TGTGCCCGCAGCCCCTCGGGGGTTGGTGTTAATCCCTACAATGAGCAGTTCTTC. Its translation is CARSPSGVGVNPYNEQFF.

This clonotype was seen at least ten times. The chain carries TRBV7-2 and TRBJ1-5, with 12 bases matching TRBD1. V was pared by 5 bases and J by 9 bases, with 17 bases of the junction left unmatched. Germline assignment: CDR1 SGHTA and CDR2 FQGNSA. The length of the CDR3 is 18 residues. CDR3 sequence (DNA): TGTGCCAGCAGCCCCGGGACAGGGGGCGAGAGATCACCTTGGCCCCAGCATTTT. It encodes CASSPGTGGERSPWPQHF. The variable domain in full, completed from reference TRBV7-2 and TRBJ1-5, reads GAGVSQSPSNKVTEKGKDVELRCDPISGHTALYWYRQSLGQGLEFLIYFQGNSAPDKSGLPSDRFSAERTGGSVSTLTIQRTQQEDSAVYLCASSPGTGGERSPWPQHFGDGTRLSIL.

This clonotype was observed at least ten times. This chain uses TRBV6-5 with TRBJ2-7; TRBD2 is a possible D gene (6 bases). The CDR3 runs 16 residues. Germline V gene lookup returns CDR1 MNHEY and CDR2 SVGAGI. The germline V and J ends were trimmed by 0 bases and 7 bases, with 19 bases remaining between them. The CDR3 sequence: CASSYSPPATGGEQYF. DNA for the CDR3: TGTGCCAGCAGTTACTCCCCCCCGGCTACCGGGGGTGAGCAGTACTTC.

The gene calls are TRBV11-2 and TRBJ2-4; TRBD1 aligns across 7 bases. CDR3 length: 19 residues. J was trimmed by 3 bases and V by 5 bases; bases with no gene match: 19. The germline gives CDR1 SGHAT, CDR2 FQNNGV. The CDR3 DNA sequence: TGTGCCAGCAGCCCCGAAACGCGACAGGGATCGGGGTTCAAAAACATTCAGTACTTC. Protein: CASSPETRQGSGFKNIQYF. Variable domain in full (rest from reference TRBV11-2 and TRBJ2-4): EAGVAQSPRYKIIEKRQSVAFWCNPISGHATLYWYQQILGQGPKLLIQFQNNGVVDDSQLPKDRFSAERLKGVDSTLKIQPAKLEDSAVYLCASSPETRQGSGFKNIQYFGAGTRLSVL.

The sample holds a few counts of this clonotype. The J gene is TRBJ2-7, the V gene TRBV7-8; the D gene is possibly TRBD2 (5 bases). CDR3 length: 16 residues. V was cut by 5 bases and J by 1 base, with 18 bases left in between. Germline V gene data show CDR1 as SGHVS and CDR2 as FQNEAQ. CDR3 region: CASSLGGLGTSYEQYF. CDR3 coding DNA: TGTGCCAGCAGCCTAGGAGGTCTAGGTACGTCCTACGAGCAGTACTTC.

This clonotype was detected a few times. The chain has TRBV6-2 or TRBV6-3 and TRBJ2-3; unclear D gene. The germline gives CDR1 MNHEY, CDR2 SVGEGT. The V and J ends lost 7 bases and 4 bases respectively, with 18 bases between them. The CDR3 runs 15 residues. CDR3 amino acids: CASTPRLAGADTQYF. Written as DNA, the CDR3 is TGTGCCAGCACCCCACGACTGGCTGGCGCAGATACGCAGTATTTT.